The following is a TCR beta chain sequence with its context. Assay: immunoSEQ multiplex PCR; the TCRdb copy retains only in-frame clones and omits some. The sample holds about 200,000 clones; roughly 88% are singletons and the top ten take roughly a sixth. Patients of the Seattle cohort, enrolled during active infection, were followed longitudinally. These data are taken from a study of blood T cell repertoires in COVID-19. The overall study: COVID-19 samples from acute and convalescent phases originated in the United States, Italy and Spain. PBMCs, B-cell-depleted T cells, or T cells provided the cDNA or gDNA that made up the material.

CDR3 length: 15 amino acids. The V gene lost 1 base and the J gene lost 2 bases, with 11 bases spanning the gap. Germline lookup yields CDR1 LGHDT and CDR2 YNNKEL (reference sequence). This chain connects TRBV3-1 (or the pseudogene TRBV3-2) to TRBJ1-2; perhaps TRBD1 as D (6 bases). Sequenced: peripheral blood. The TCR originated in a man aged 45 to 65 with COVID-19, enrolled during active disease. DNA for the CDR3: TGTGCCAGCAGCCAAGCGGGGGGCGCGAACTATGGCTACACCTTC. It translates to CASSQAGGANYGYTF.